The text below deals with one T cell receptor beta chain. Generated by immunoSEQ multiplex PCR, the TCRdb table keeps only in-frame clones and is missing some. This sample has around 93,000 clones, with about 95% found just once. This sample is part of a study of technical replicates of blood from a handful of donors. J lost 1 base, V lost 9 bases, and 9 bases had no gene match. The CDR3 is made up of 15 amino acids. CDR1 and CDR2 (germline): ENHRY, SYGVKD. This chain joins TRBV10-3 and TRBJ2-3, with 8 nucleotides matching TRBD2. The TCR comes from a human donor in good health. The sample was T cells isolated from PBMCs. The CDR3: CAISSSGSGTDTQYF. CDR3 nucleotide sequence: TGTGCCATTTCCTCTAGCGGGTCGGGCACAGATACGCAGTATTTT.